This record looks at one T cell receptor beta chain sequence and its context. The antigen remains unidentified. Sequencing was performed with immunoSEQ multiplex PCR; in TCRdb, only in-frame clones are kept and a portion is missing. The sample shows roughly 20,000 clones, around 89% of them seen only once. The data were obtained in a study of T cells in localized non-small cell lung cancer. Study outcomes and limitations: Higher adjacent-lung clonality was associated with shorter survival. Uninvolved adjacent lung, not tumor, had the highest T cell clonality.

This CDR3 spans 15 amino acids. Germline CDR1 reads MNHEY; CDR2 reads SVGAGI. V was clipped by 0 bases and J by 1 base, with 8 bases between them. The chain is built from TRBV6-5 and TRBJ2-3; D possibly uses TRBD1 or TRBD2 (6 bases each). This sample comprised peripheral blood, obtained before any cancer treatment. This TCR was recovered from a man between 40 and 75 years old with stage I lung adenocarcinoma. CDR3 region: CASSYSGGRTDTQYF. In DNA form, the CDR3 reads TGTGCCAGCAGTTACTCAGGGGGGCGCACAGATACGCAGTATTTT.